This is a list of T cell receptor beta chains from one sample in a study of blood T cell repertoires in COVID-19. Here immunoSEQ multiplex PCR was the method, and the copy in TCRdb shows in-frame clones only, minus some. The top ten clones hold 6.6% of a sample with more than 95,000 clones, about 85% of them seen once. The sample was peripheral blood. Receptors originate from a man at least 80 years old with active or convalescent COVID-19. CDR3s include the opening cysteine and the closing phenylalanine or tryptophan. Fields, in order: D gene, V gene, CDR3 protein. The D gene is left open where the match is weak.

TRBD2,TRBV7-3,CASSLNRGDGNEQFF
NA,TRBV21-1,CASSIPSGLAGGHSYNEQFF
NA,TRBV6-2/TRBV6-3,CASSYPLGASTDTQYF
NA,TRBV27,CASSYRVNTEAFF
TRBD1,TRBV6-5,CASSYSDRGSNSPLHF
NA,TRBV6-6,CASRPWRGGEEYGYTF
TRBD1,TRBV27,CASSPRQGLGNQPQHF
NA,TRBV7-9,CASSLGVGLNNEQFF
NA,TRBV20-1,CSASGWAGTDTQYF
NA,TRBV6-2/TRBV6-3,CASSYGWRPLHF
TRBD1,TRBV5-1,CASSTGTVGITEAFF
NA,TRBV10-3,CAISERGAGRNEKLFF
NA,TRBV5-4,CASSLAGLSRETQYF
NA,TRBV29-1,CSVEGHRGSGANVLTF
NA,TRBV7-2,CASSPPGDSGNTIYF
TRBD1,TRBV7-2,CASSSRTGSTDTQYF
NA,TRBV19,CASSPRRSSGANVLTF
NA,TRBV2,CASSEGWGSTDTQYF
NA,TRBV19,CASNRRTRSGNYGYTF
TRBD2,TRBV2,CASREGGAGGLYEQYF
NA,TRBV6-6,CASSPSRGRGMNTEAFF
TRBD2,TRBV14,CASSRRSGTRETQYF
NA,TRBV15,CATSRDRGRTDTQYF
NA,TRBV28,CATQNRREGGYTF
NA,TRBV7-9,CASSFRQAEAFF
TRBD2,TRBV7-3,CASSTSSGARTDTQYF